What follows are 30 T cell receptor beta chains derived from one specimen sequenced in a study of human T cells and chemical hapten exposure (dated by TCRdb to about 2021). This sample's time point label indicates: patch test 1, 2 weeks after DPC sensitization. The treatment or condition label on this specimen signifies: therapeutic diphenylcyclopropenone sensitization with weekly scalp DPC. The library came from RACE. Sequencer: NextSeq 500. Through fastp at Q25 and MiXCR, TCRdb rebuilt clones from the public reads, retaining in-frame beta chains. Each entry is one CDR3 protein sequence, shown with its most common DNA and genes. Counted in this sample were approximately 350,000 distinct CDR3 sequences; approximately 6.3% of them appeared once. The ten top clones hold roughly 7.9% of the sample. This specimen consisted of whole blood, obtained in connection with sensitization to the hapten diphenylcyclopropenone (DPC). These receptors were obtained from a woman aged 18-29 years with alopecia areata. Some clones in this sample may be carry-over from other donors' samples.

This clonotype was seen repeatedly, ten times or more. The V and J genes are TRBV2 and TRBJ2-1; 15 nucleotides line up with TRBD2. The CDR3 sequence is 16 residues long. V trimming: 4 bases; J trimming: 9 bases; junction bases outside the gene matches: 7. Looked up from germline, CDR1 is SNHLY and CDR2 is FYNNEI. In DNA form, the CDR3 reads TGTGCCAGCAGTGGGACTAGCGGGGGGGCGGAGGGTGAGCAGTTCTTC. It yields the protein CASSGTSGGAEGEQFF.

This clonotype appeared many times. V gene TRBV28 combines with J gene TRBJ2-6; tentatively, D is TRBD2 (6 bases). This CDR3 region has 16 residues. The ends were cut back, 10 bases at V and 2 bases at J, with 18 bases in the middle. CDR1 is MDHEN, CDR2 SYDVKM, per germline. The chain's CDR3 is CATHGGFLAGANVLTF. The CDR3 DNA reads as TGTGCCACCCATGGGGGGTTTTTGGCTGGGGCCAACGTCCTGACTTTC.

This clonotype occurred a few times. The genes are TRBV5-4 and TRBJ1-6; D is unresolved. Germline V gene data show CDR1 as SGHNT and CDR2 as YYREEE (reference sequence). The CDR3 is made up of 16 amino acids. Trimming left V 2 bases short and J 0 bases short, with 9 bases between. The CDR3: CASSLGVSSYNSPLHF. The CDR3 DNA sequence: TGTGCCAGCAGCTTAGGCGTAAGCTCCTATAATTCACCCCTCCACTTT.

The chain is built from TRBV24-1 and TRBJ2-1; D is possibly TRBD1 (6 bases). Germline CDR1 reads KGHDR; CDR2 reads SFDVKD. V was cut by 4 bases and J by 0 bases, with 12 bases left in between. The CDR3 spans 16 residues. The CDR3 loop is CATSDRTESSYNEQFF. Here the CDR3 DNA reads TGTGCCACCAGTGACCGGACAGAGAGCTCCTACAATGAGCAGTTCTTC.

This clonotype was detected a few times. The chain carries TRBV6-1 and TRBJ1-2; no definite D call. The V end lost 8 bases, the J end lost 5 bases, and 9 bases lay between the germline ends. This CDR3 contains 11 residues. Germline assignment: CDR1 MNHNS and CDR2 SASEGT. As DNA, the CDR3 is TGTGCCAGCGGGATATCGTATGGCTACACCTTC. Translating gives CASGISYGYTF.

The gene calls are TRBV4-1 and TRBJ1-2; D call uncertain. V lost 3 bases and J 0 bases, leaving 11 bases between the germline ends. CDR1 and CDR2 from the germline V gene are MGHRA and YSYEKL. CDR3 length equals 15 residues. The CDR3 nucleotides read TGCGCCAGCAGCCATAGCGGGCGATCTAACTATGGCTACACCTTC. Translating gives CASSHSGRSNYGYTF.

This clonotype showed up many times. The genes are TRBV5-5 and TRBJ2-5; 8 nucleotides agree with TRBD1. Germline CDR1 reads SGHKS; CDR2 reads YYEKEE (reference sequence). The CDR3 covers 15 residues. Trimming at V came to 7 bases and at J to 1 base, leaving 9 bases not matched to a gene. The CDR3 sequence: CASGQGHELQETQYF. CDR3 nucleotides: TGTGCCAGCGGACAGGGCCACGAACTCCAAGAGACCCAGTACTTC.

This clonotype occurred a few times. The chain joins TRBV25-1 to TRBJ1-5; the match to TRBD1 covers 12 bases. From germline, CDR1 is MGHDK and CDR2 SYGVNS. V lost 3 bases and J lost 0; bases outside the gene matches: 12. The CDR3 extends over 20 amino acids. This CDR3 reads CASSDSPGQGARYSNQPQHF. CDR3 nucleotides: TGTGCCAGCAGTGATTCCCCGGGACAGGGGGCCCGATATAGCAATCAGCCCCAGCATTTT.

This clonotype came up a few times. The chain joins TRBV6-5 to TRBJ2-3; D is unclear. There are 12 residues in the CDR3. With 7 bases removed from V and 2 bases from J, the gap between germline ends came to 7 bases. Germline V CDR1 and CDR2: MNHEY, SVGAGI. The CDR3 protein is CASMSATDTQYF. CDR3 DNA sequence: TGTGCCAGCATGTCGGCCACAGATACGCAGTATTTT.

This clonotype has only a few counts. CDR3 in DNA: TGTGCCAGCAGCCCCAGGGTCACAGGGGGTGGTTCGTTCAATGAGCAGTTCTTC. Its translation: CASSPRVTGGGSFNEQFF. The chain is built from TRBV7-2 and TRBJ2-1; TRBD1 agrees at 8 bases. Per the germline V gene, CDR1 is SGHTA and CDR2 is FQGNSA. The V and J ends lost 5 bases and 6 bases, in that order; junction bases with no gene match: 18. The CDR3 has 18 amino acids.

This chain links TRBV6-2 or TRBV6-3 with TRBJ1-1; TRBD1 is a possible D gene (6 bases). Germline lookup yields CDR1 MNHEY and CDR2 SVGEGT. Trimming cost V 0 bases and J 11 bases, with 16 bases left between them. The CDR3 contains 14 residues. The CDR3 DNA sequence: TGTGCCAGCAGTTACTCCTCACAGGGACTCCAGGCTTTCTTT. Translated: CASSYSSQGLQAFF.

In its sample, this clonotype was seen a few times. This chain connects TRBV3-1 to TRBJ1-4, with D hard to call. This CDR3 has 13 amino acids. V was shortened by 4 bases and J by 17 bases, with 20 bases between the two germline ends. CDR1 and CDR2 (germline): LGHDT, YNNKEL (reference sequence). The CDR3 is CASSPSALEKRFF. Written as DNA, the CDR3 is TGTGCCAGCAGCCCAAGTGCCTTAGAAAAGCGTTTTTTT.

This sequence joins TRBV28 and TRBJ2-2; 13 nucleotides line up with TRBD2. With 5 bases clipped from V and 4 bases from J, the junction kept 13 bases outside the gene matches. CDR1 is MDHEN and CDR2 is SYDVKM in the germline V gene. The CDR3 spans 19 residues. The CDR3 nucleotides are TGTGCCAGCAGTGCGCCGGGACTAGCGGGGCTAATAGGCACCGGGGAGCTGTTTTTT. This translates into CASSAPGLAGLIGTGELFF.

The sample holds many counts of this clonotype. The V and J genes are TRBV12-3 or TRBV12-4 and TRBJ2-3, with D possibly matching TRBD1 (6 bases). V lost 7 bases, J lost 6 bases, and 11 bases lay in between. There are 12 residues in the CDR3. CDR3 residues: CASISQGDTQYF. The CDR3 nucleotides read TGTGCCAGCATAAGCCAGGGGGATACGCAGTATTTT.

This clonotype was detected many times. This chain joins TRBV7-8 and TRBJ2-2, with 14 nucleotides matching TRBD2. This CDR3 region has 21 residues. Germline assignment: CDR1 SGHVS and CDR2 FQNEAQ. Losses at the gene ends were 0 bases for V and 5 bases for J; bases not matched to a gene: 14. The CDR3 spells CASSLATPGLAGGHLTGELFF. CDR3 DNA sequence: TGTGCCAGCAGCTTAGCAACCCCTGGACTAGCGGGGGGCCACCTTACCGGGGAGCTGTTTTTT.

The table lists this clonotype with a few counts. The chain uses TRBV28 and TRBJ2-5; 10 bases align to TRBD1. Unmatched junction bases numbered 6, after V lost 3 bases and J lost 5 bases. Looked up from germline, CDR1 is MDHEN and CDR2 is SYDVKM. This CDR3 has 15 amino acids. CDR3 nucleotides: TGTGCCAGCAGTTTGTGGACAGGGGGAAGTGAGACCCAGTACTTC. This codes for CASSLWTGGSETQYF.

This clonotype was recorded a few times. The chain is built from TRBV6-5 and TRBJ2-1; no definite D call. The CDR3 runs 17 residues. Germline loops: CDR1 MNHEY, CDR2 SVGAGI. V shed 0 bases and J shed 0 bases, with 12 bases lying between them. CDR3 sequence reads: CASSYSLSSPSYNEQFF. The CDR3 DNA is TGTGCCAGCAGTTACTCACTTTCCAGTCCCTCCTACAATGAGCAGTTCTTC.

This clonotype was seen a few times. The chain employs TRBV29-1 and TRBJ2-2; TRBD1 agrees at 8 bases. Trimming cost V 4 bases and J 1 base; bases outside gene matches: 8. Per the germline V gene, CDR1 is SQVTM and CDR2 is ANQGSEA. This CDR3 has 16 residues. The CDR3 DNA reads as TGCAGCGTTGCAGTCAGGGGGCAACGGAACACCGGGGAGCTGTTTTTT. Protein: CSVAVRGQRNTGELFF.

The rearrangement joins TRBV6-6 to TRBJ1-5; D possibly corresponds to TRBD1 (6 bases). Trimming shortened V by 2 bases and J by 1 base, and 12 bases separated the two germline ends. Germline CDR1 MNHNY, CDR2 SVGAGI (reference sequence). The CDR3 totals 16 residues. The CDR3 region has the DNA TGTGCCAGCAGTTACATACAGGGTAGGAGCAATCAGCCCCAGCATTTT. Translated: CASSYIQGRSNQPQHF.

This clonotype was counted only a few times. This chain links TRBV14 with TRBJ2-3; D unclear. The CDR3 runs 12 residues. Trimming shortened V by 0 bases and J by 7 bases, and 5 bases separated the two germline ends. Germline V gene sequence: CDR1 SGHDN, CDR2 FVKESK. DNA for the CDR3: TGTGCCAGCAGCCAAGAGGATAATACGCAGTATTTT. It is translated as CASSQEDNTQYF.

The V and J genes are TRBV6-2 or TRBV6-3 and TRBJ2-7, with 9 bases fitting TRBD1. This CDR3 has 11 residues. Germline lookup yields CDR1 MNHEY and CDR2 SVGEGT. The CDR3 here is CASSHGQGLSV. The CDR3 coding sequence is TGTGCCAGCAGCCACGGACAGGGGTTATCGGTC.

The table lists this clonotype with many counts. This chain uses TRBV7-9 with TRBJ2-1; 11 nucleotides align to TRBD1. This CDR3 is 17 amino acids long. V gave up 4 bases and J gave up 8 bases; unmatched junction bases: 13. Per germline, CDR1 SEHNR and CDR2 FQNEAQ (reference sequence). The CDR3 sequence is CASSSLRTGGRMDEQFF. The CDR3 DNA reads TGTGCCAGCAGCTCGCTACGGACAGGGGGCAGGATGGATGAGCAGTTCTTC.

This clonotype has at least ten counts. The chain uses TRBV5-1 and TRBJ2-3, with D possibly being TRBD1 or TRBD2 (5 bases each). This CDR3 region has 17 residues. V was shortened by 2 bases and J by 0 bases, with 16 bases between the two germline ends. Per the germline V gene, CDR1 is SGHRS and CDR2 is YFSETQ. The CDR3 here is CASSFSGALGSTDTQYF. In nucleotides, the CDR3 is TGCGCCAGCAGCTTTTCCGGGGCACTAGGTAGCACAGATACGCAGTATTTT.

This clonotype was found a few times. The rearrangement links TRBV11-2 to TRBJ1-1, with 8 bases identical to TRBD1. After removal of 3 bases from V and 7 bases from J, the junction contained 10 bases not matched to a gene. CDR3 length: 15 residues. Germline CDR1 and CDR2: SGHAT and FQNNGV. CDR3 protein: CASSFSTGGTSEAFF. CDR3 coding DNA: TGTGCCAGCAGCTTTAGTACAGGGGGAACTAGTGAAGCTTTCTTT.

This clonotype has a handful of counts. A read error may account for a junction end that differs from germline. The rearrangement joins TRBV9 to TRBJ2-2, with 8 bases lining up with TRBD2. Germline CDR1 is SGDLS and CDR2 is YYNGEE. The CDR3 extends over 15 amino acids. The CDR3 sequence is CASSVSGGNPGELFF. CDR3 DNA: TGTGCCAGCAGCGTATCGGGGGGGAACCCCGGGGAGCTGTTTTTT.

This clonotype came up many times. V usage is TRBV10-3 and J usage is TRBJ2-1, with D tentatively TRBD2 (7 bases). This CDR3 region has 17 residues. V dropped 1 base and J dropped 7 bases, with 20 bases sitting between them. Germline V lookup: CDR1 ENHRY, CDR2 SYGVKD. The CDR3 is CAISEFRGAGTENEQFF. CDR3 nucleotides: TGTGCCATCAGTGAGTTTCGGGGGGCCGGCACCGAAAATGAGCAGTTCTTC.

This clonotype was seen more than once but under ten times. This chain uses TRBV6-6 with TRBJ1-5; D unclear. This CDR3 region has 16 residues. V lost 4 bases and J 0 bases, leaving 13 bases between the germline ends. Germline V gives CDR1 MNHNY, CDR2 SVGAGI (reference sequence). CDR3 bases: TGTGCCAGCAGTTGGGCAGAGGGATATAGCAATCAGCCCCAGCATTTT. It is translated as CASSWAEGYSNQPQHF.

Only a few counts were recorded for this clonotype. This chain connects TRBV6-2 or TRBV6-3 to TRBJ2-3; no reliable D call. CDR3 length: 15 amino acids. V lost 0 bases and J lost 0, with 7 bases in between. Germline V gives CDR1 MNHEY, CDR2 SVGEGT. CDR3 bases: TGTGCCAGCAGTTACTCGTCTCGAAGCACAGATACGCAGTATTTT. Translated: CASSYSSRSTDTQYF.

This clonotype was found many times. The J gene is TRBJ2-3, the V gene TRBV12-3 or TRBV12-4, with TRBD2 as a possible D gene (5 bases). This CDR3 contains 15 residues. V lost 1 base, J lost 2 bases, and 10 bases lay in between. The CDR3 DNA is TGTGCCAGCAGTTTAGGAGACTACTCCACAGATACGCAGTATTTT. Protein product: CASSLGDYSTDTQYF.

This clonotype was seen at least ten times. J is TRBJ2-7 and V is TRBV21-1; the D call of TRBD2 is as the table states it, not checked on the DNA. TRBV21-1 counts as a pseudogene. The CDR3 is 15 amino acids. CDR3 sequence reads: CASSSRGGTRYEQYF. The CDR3 DNA sequence: TGTGCCAGCAGCTCTCGTGGCGGGACTAGATACGAGCAGTACTTC.